This T cell receptor (beta chain) emerged from a study of CD8 T cells in ankylosing spondylitis (dated by TCRdb to about 2017). A note on the overall study: T cell receptor beta repertoires were profiled in healthy donors and ankylosing spondylitis patients so that disease-linked TCR variants could be found. The full study cohort comprised about 25 ankylosing spondylitis patients and some 110 healthy donors. Samples of peripheral blood were taken, and for ankylosing spondylitis patients, synovial fluid was collected as well.

TCRdb shows the sequencer as Illumina HiSeq 2500. TCR beta libraries were prepared by quantitative 5'-RACE with molecular barcodes. The study's own analysis went as follows. A new computational method based on a probabilistic model of VDJ rearrangement was used to identify disease-linked TCR variants. TCRdb trimmed the raw reads at Q25, called clones with MiXCR and kept productive beta chains. All rows with the same CDR3 protein become a single entry with the most common DNA and genes. In this record, the V and J calls reflect TCRdb's handling and not the investigators' own analysis. Present in this sample are under 450,000 distinct CDR3 sequences, 15% to 20% of which were seen just once. Just over 1% of the sample goes to the ten largest clones. This clonotype turned up a few times. Its antigen is not yet known. Qualities for individual bases were not recorded, and no much larger clone is one base off.

The CDR3, cysteine through phenylalanine, is 13 amino acids long. Only the CDR3 DNA is retained, 39 bases long and in frame from the first base. The V and J ends are trimmed by 8 bases and 2 bases, leaving 13 bases between them. CDR1 and CDR2 are read off the germline V gene (reference sequence) as MNHEY and SMNVEV. On the study overall, not on this receptor specifically: Blood from ankylosing spondylitis patients appeared to be characterized by a TCR beta motif composed of 7 to 9 highly homologous amino acid variants. The disease-linked clones showed a CD8+ phenotype and occurred at relatively low frequencies in peripheral blood. The disease-linked clones were reported as significantly enriched in matched synovial fluid samples from ankylosing spondylitis patients. Some motif variants had previously been reported in the synovial fluid and blood of reactive arthritis patients, which suggests shared mechanisms of disease initiation.

The TCR originated in a male donor with ankylosing spondylitis. Sequenced: blood, either unsorted or a sorted T cell fraction (not recorded which). The chain is encoded by TRBV27 joined to TRBJ2-7; TRBD1 is perhaps the D gene, given 5 matching bases. Here the CDR3 is given as CASPTGQPYEQYF. The nucleotide sequence is TGTGCCAGCCCTACAGGCCAACCCTACGAGCAGTACTTC.